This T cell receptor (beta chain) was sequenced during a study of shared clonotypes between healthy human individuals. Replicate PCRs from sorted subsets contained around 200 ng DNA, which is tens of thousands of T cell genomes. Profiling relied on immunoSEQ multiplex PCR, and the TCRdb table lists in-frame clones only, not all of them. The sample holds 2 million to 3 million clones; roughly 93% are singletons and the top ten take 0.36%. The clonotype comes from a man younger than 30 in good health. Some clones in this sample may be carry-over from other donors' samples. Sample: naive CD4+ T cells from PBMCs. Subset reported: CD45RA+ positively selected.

The CDR3 region is CSVQQGFETEAFF. CDR3 sequence (DNA): TGCAGCGTTCAACAGGGGTTCGAGACTGAAGCTTTCTTT. The rearrangement joins TRBV29-1 to TRBJ1-1; the match to TRBD1 covers 7 bases. The CDR3 has 13 residues. Germline assignment: CDR1 SQVTM and CDR2 ANQGSEA. Trimming took 5 bases from V and 5 from J; bases not matched to a gene: 8.